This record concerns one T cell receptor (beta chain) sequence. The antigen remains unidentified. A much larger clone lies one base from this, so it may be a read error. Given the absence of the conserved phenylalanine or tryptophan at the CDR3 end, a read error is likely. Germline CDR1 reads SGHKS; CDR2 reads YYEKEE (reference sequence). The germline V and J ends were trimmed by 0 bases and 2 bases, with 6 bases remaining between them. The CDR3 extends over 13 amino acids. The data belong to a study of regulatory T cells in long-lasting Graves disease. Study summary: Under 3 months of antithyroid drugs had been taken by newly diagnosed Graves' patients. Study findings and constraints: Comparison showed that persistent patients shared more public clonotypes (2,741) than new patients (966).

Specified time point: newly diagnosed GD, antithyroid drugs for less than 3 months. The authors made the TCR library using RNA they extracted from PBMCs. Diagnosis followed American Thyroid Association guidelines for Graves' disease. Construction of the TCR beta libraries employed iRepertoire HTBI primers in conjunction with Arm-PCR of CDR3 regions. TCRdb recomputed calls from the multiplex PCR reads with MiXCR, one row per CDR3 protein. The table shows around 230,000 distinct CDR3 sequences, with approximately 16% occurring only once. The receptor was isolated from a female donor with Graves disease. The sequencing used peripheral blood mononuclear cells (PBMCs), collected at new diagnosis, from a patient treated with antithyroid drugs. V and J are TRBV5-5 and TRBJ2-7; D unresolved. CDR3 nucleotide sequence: TGTGCCAGCAGCTTGGACAGCACCTACGAGCAGTACCTC. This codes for CASSLDSTYEQYL.